The clone carrying this T cell receptor (beta chain) was observed a few times. Its antigen is undetermined. Prepared libraries of TCR beta cDNA carried unique molecular identifiers. Each sample of roughly 0.9 to 11 million input T cells yielded 500,000 or so cDNA molecules, so each molecule approximated one T cell. One entry per CDR3 protein, called by TCRdb with MiXCR from the PCR reads. The table records approximately 730,000 distinct CDR3 sequences, roughly 46% of them present only once. The data were taken from a study of post-analysis software for immune sequencing data. Study in general: Both relapsing-remitting and secondary progressive multiple sclerosis featured among the disease courses, as did progressive-relapsing multiple sclerosis. Broader study findings: F measure grouped same-batch samples tightly together. When compared against controls, multiple sclerosis patients showed significantly lower normalized Chao1 diversity. Included in a set of roughly five TRBV segments more frequent in patients than controls were TRBV5-6, TRBV5-1 and TRBV20-1.

Germline CDR1 reads SGHTA; CDR2 reads FQGNSA. This CDR3 region has 15 residues. With 5 bases removed from V and 0 bases from J, the gap between germline ends came to 14 bases. Source material: blood. The chain employs TRBV7-2 and TRBJ2-7; D gene ambiguous. The TCR originated in a girl between 5 and 17 years old with multiple sclerosis. The DNA for the CDR3 is TGTGCCAGCAGCCCGCAATCTGGTCACTCCTACGAGCAGTACTTC. The encoded protein is CASSPQSGHSYEQYF.